This paragraph covers one T cell receptor beta chain sequence. The data belong to a study of blood T cell repertoires in COVID-19. About the research overall: COVID-19 samples, acute and convalescent, were from the United States, Italy and Spain.

Germline V gene lookup returns CDR1 MNHEY and CDR2 SVGEGT. The CDR3 length is 14 residues. V gave up 4 bases and J gave up 0 bases, with 7 bases separating them. Sequencing used immunoSEQ multiplex PCR; TCRdb keeps in-frame clones, though not all of them. The table has about 340,000 clones, roughly 85% seen once. The V gene is TRBV6-2 or TRBV6-3, the J gene TRBJ1-5; the D is unclear. The clonotype originates from a woman in her forties with acute COVID-19. Material: PBMCs or T cells enriched from blood (not recorded which). CDR3 bases: TGTGCCAGCAGTTCGCGGAGTAGCAATCAGCCCCAGCATTTT. This gives the protein CASSSRSSNQPQHF.